The clone carrying this TCR beta chain was found a few times. Its antigen is undetermined. This sample is drawn from a study of beta chain features in type 1 diabetes. Study observations and caveats: Type 1 diabetes patients had TCRB CDR3s that were shorter (moderately but significantly so) in all four CD4+ subsets.

Isolated RNA was reverse transcribed in full, so expressed TCRB transcripts were sequenced. The data were produced by immunoSEQ multiplex PCR, yet TCRdb's version contains in-frame clones alone and is incomplete. The repertoire holds 680,000 or so clones, with roughly an eighth as singletons. Each of the CD4+ naive, central memory, regulatory and stem cell-like memory populations was sorted via CD45RO/CCR7/CD25/CD127/CD95/CD27. Germline V gene sequence: CDR1 SGHRS, CDR2 YFSETQ. The CDR3 consists of 14 residues. V gave up 4 bases and J gave up 2 bases, with 13 bases separating them. The sequenced sample consisted of naive CD4+ T cells from blood. The source is a man between 18 and 35 years old with type 1 diabetes. The V call is TRBV5-1, the J call TRBJ2-7; D is undetermined. The CDR3 here is CASSHPSDPYEQYF. CDR3 DNA sequence: TGCGCCAGCAGCCACCCTTCGGATCCCTACGAGCAGTACTTC. The whole variable domain, remainder taken from reference TRBV5-1 and TRBJ2-7, is KAGVTQTPRYLIKTRGQQVTLSCSPISGHRSVSWYQQTPGQGLQFLFEYFSETQRNKGNFPGRFSGRQFSNSRSEMNVSTLELGDSALYLCASSHPSDPYEQYFGPGTRLTVT.